This T cell receptor (beta chain) was identified during a study of breast tumors, draining lymph nodes, adjacent tissues. Points from the study as a whole: Findings are consistent with lymph node origin and intratumoral expansion of most tumor T cells.

The lymph nodes were axillary draining lymph nodes from breast cancer patients. In germline, CDR1 is SEHNR, CDR2 FQNEAQ (reference sequence). CDR3 size: 14 residues. V was shortened by 3 bases and J by 0 bases, with 6 bases between the two germline ends. TCRdb recomputed calls from the multiplex PCR reads with MiXCR, one row per CDR3 protein. There are fewer than 200,000 distinct CDR3 sequences in the sample; approximately 30% occur only once, and around 4.5% lies in the top ten. This clonotype was seen repeatedly, ten times or more. As yet, its antigen is unknown. The source of this sequence is a female donor with breast cancer. Some clones in this sample may be carry-over from other donors' samples. The J gene is TRBJ1-3, the V gene TRBV7-9; D gene unclear. The sequencing sample was made of axillary lymph node tissue. CDR3 sequence: CASSFGNSGNTIYF. DNA for the CDR3: TGTGCCAGCAGCTTTGGGAACTCTGGAAACACCATATATTTT. Supplemented by reference TRBV7-9 and TRBJ1-3, the full variable domain reads DTGVSQNPRHKITKRGQNVTFRCDPISEHNRLYWYRQTLGQGPEFLTYFQNEAQLEKSRLLSDRFSAERPKGSFSTLEIQRTEQGDSAMYLCASSFGNSGNTIYFGEGSWLTVV.